A single sample is the source of the 9 T cell receptor beta chains below, sequenced in a study of T cells in Graves' hyperthyroidism and ophthalmopathy. The TCR beta CDR3 regions underwent amplification using RNA transcripts as the source. During a first-round RT-PCR of the TCR CDR3, the HTBI primer set was used. TCRdb independently ran MiXCR on the multiplex PCR reads; one entry per CDR3 protein. The sample shows a few hundred thousand distinct CDR3 sequences, less than 20% of them seen only once. The sequenced material came from blood. The source is a man between 18 and 35 years old with Graves' ophthalmopathy.

This clonotype was counted ten times or more. This chain links TRBV5-6 with TRBJ2-1, with D unresolved. The CDR3 is 13 residues long. Germline lookup yields CDR1 SGHDT and CDR2 YYEEEE. V was pared by 0 bases and J by 3 bases, with 4 bases between. CDR3 in DNA: TGTGCCAGCAGCTTGGGACACTACAATGAGCAGTTCTTC. This gives the protein CASSLGHYNEQFF.

The sample holds a few counts of this clonotype. The chain recombines TRBV6-1 with TRBJ1-6; D possibly corresponds to TRBD1 (5 bases). Trimming removed 5 bases at V and 10 bases at J, with 21 bases between. The CDR3 is 16 amino acids. CDR1 is MNHNS and CDR2 is SASEGT in the germline V gene. The CDR3 DNA reads TGTGCCAGCAGTAAAAGCGCTGCCGGGGCTCAATCACCCCTCCACTTT. It yields the protein CASSKSAAGAQSPLHF.

The chain combines TRBV27 with TRBJ2-1, with D unresolved. From germline, CDR1 is MNHEY and CDR2 SMNVEV (reference sequence). The CDR3 covers 16 residues. V lost 2 bases and J lost 0, with 11 bases in between. The CDR3 DNA sequence: TGTGCCAGCAGTTTAACAGATTCGAGCTCCTACAATGAGCAGTTCTTC. Protein product: CASSLTDSSSYNEQFF.

This clonotype has ten or more counts. The chain is built from TRBV18 and TRBJ2-5; D ambiguous. Deletions cut 6 bases from V and 4 bases from J, with 15 bases between. This CDR3 has 14 residues. Looked up from germline, CDR1 is KGHSH and CDR2 is LQKENI. The CDR3 spells CASSADLSGETQYF. CDR3 DNA: TGTGCCAGCTCGGCGGACCTATCGGGAGAGACCCAGTACTTC. Looking up the rest from reference TRBV18 and TRBJ2-5 gives the full variable domain: NAGVMQNPRHLVRRRGQEARLRCSPMKGHSHVYWYRQLPEEGLKFMVYLQKENIIDESGMPKERFSAEFPKEGPSILRIQQVVRGDSAAYFCASSADLSGETQYFGPGTRLLVL.

This clonotype was detected only once. A clone one base away is much larger, so this may be a read error. This sequence joins TRBV7-8 and TRBJ1-2; 7 nucleotides line up with TRBD1. Trimming removed 2 bases from V and 4 bases from J; junction bases left unmatched: 16. This CDR3 spans 18 amino acids. Looked up from germline, CDR1 is SGHVS and CDR2 is FQNEAQ. The CDR3 loop reads CASSLPRVGLGGSYGYTF. In DNA, the CDR3 is TGTGCCAGCAGCTTACCGCGGGTTGGTTTAGGGGGCAGCTATGGCTACACCTTC.

This clonotype has ten or more counts. This sequence joins TRBV3-1 and TRBJ2-3, with TRBD1 matching 9 bases. V trimming: 3 bases; J trimming: 8 bases; junction bases outside the gene matches: 12. The CDR3 is made up of 16 amino acids. Germline V CDR1 and CDR2: LGHDT, YNNKEL (reference sequence). In nucleotides, the CDR3 is TGTGCCAGCAGCCAGGCTACAGGGGGCATCCCTCGTACGCAGTATTTT. Protein: CASSQATGGIPRTQYF.

Only a few counts were recorded for this clonotype. This chain uses TRBV7-3 with TRBJ1-2; 7 nucleotides align to TRBD1. This CDR3 is built from 13 residues. Germline V gene data show CDR1 as SGHTA and CDR2 as FQGTGA. The V gene end was trimmed by 5 bases and the J gene end by 8 bases; junction bases not matched to a gene: 8. The CDR3 is CASSETGVDGYTF. Here the CDR3 DNA reads TGTGCCAGCAGCGAAACAGGGGTTGACGGCTACACCTTC.

This clonotype was detected a few times. The rearrangement joins TRBV19 to TRBJ1-5; D call uncertain. The V gene's germline CDR1 is LNHDA and CDR2 SQIVND (reference sequence). The CDR3 extends over 13 amino acids. The V end was cut by 8 bases, the J end by 3 bases, with 11 bases between. The CDR3 is CASDGPTNQPQHF. CDR3 nucleotide sequence: TGTGCCAGTGATGGGCCCACCAATCAGCCCCAGCATTTT.

This clonotype was seen many times. The chain joins TRBV12-3 or TRBV12-4 to TRBJ2-1; the match to TRBD2 covers 7 bases. J was trimmed by 4 bases and V by 7 bases; bases with no gene match: 4. The CDR3 is made up of 13 amino acids. The CDR3 loop is CASIIAGYNEQFF. CDR3 DNA sequence: TGTGCCAGCATTATAGCGGGTTACAATGAGCAGTTCTTC.